This T cell receptor (beta chain) is drawn from a study of shared clonotypes between healthy human individuals. Each PCR replicate from the sorted subsets contained around 0.2 ug DNA, which is tens of thousands of T cell genomes. Produced via immunoSEQ multiplex PCR; TCRdb's table is partial and in-frame only. Of hundreds of thousands of clones listed, about 91% are singletons. The sample holds one count of this clone. Its antigen is currently unknown. Regarding the study as a whole: Larger estimated richness was generally seen in naive subsets than in memory subsets.

Naive CD8 isolation took CD45RO-negative cells positively selected for CCR7 and excluded terminally differentiated effector memory CD45RA+ cells. Losses at the gene ends were 7 bases for V and 4 bases for J; bases not matched to a gene: 9. The CDR3 is 15 residues long. Germline-derived CDR1 and CDR2 are SEHNR and FQNEAQ (reference sequence). This sequence originates from a man between 25 and 39 years old in good health. Sequenced input: naive CD8+ T cells sorted from blood. The chain has TRBV7-9 and TRBJ2-3, with 9 bases matching TRBD1. The CDR3 loop is CASTPVGQGPDTQYF. The CDR3 DNA sequence: TGTGCCAGCACCCCTGTGGGACAGGGTCCAGATACGCAGTATTTT. The full variable domain, with the rest looked up from reference TRBV7-9 and TRBJ2-3, is DTGVSQNPRHKITKRGQNVTFRCDPISEHNRLYWYRQTLGQGPEFLTYFQNEAQLEKSRLLSDRFSAERPKGSFSTLEIQRTEQGDSAMYLCASTPVGQGPDTQYFGPGTRLTVL.